This entry features one T cell receptor beta chain sequence. Its cognate antigen is unknown. The CDR3 covers 16 residues. V was pared by 7 bases and J by 2 bases, with 20 bases between. Germline V gives CDR1 SNHLY, CDR2 FYNNEI. TCRdb keeps only in-frame clones here, not all; method: immunoSEQ multiplex PCR. The sample comprises 90,000 to 150,000 clones, 88% of which are singletons, and nearly 6.5% rests with the top ten. This specimen belongs to a study of cytomegalovirus exposure and HLA in healthy donors. The wider study: Both the 120 or so validation repertoires and the approximately 640 first-cohort repertoires used the same platform, as reported by a later analysis. Study-level findings and limits: Subsequent analysis of the approximately 120 validation repertoires found a tendency for first-cohort TCR clusters to co-occur.

The source is a woman between 18 and 29 years old in good health and CMV-seropositive. Sample: PBMCs. The chain is built from TRBV2 and TRBJ2-5, with D maybe TRBD1 (6 bases). The CDR3 coding sequence is TGTGCCAGCACCCAGGGGATCGGGGAGCTACAAGAGACCCAGTACTTC. Amino acid sequence: CASTQGIGELQETQYF.